The 21 T cell receptor beta chains given below trace back to one sample, sequenced in a study of T cell responses to AZD1222 COVID-19 vaccine. TCRdb keeps only in-frame clones here, not all; method: immunoSEQ multiplex PCR. Of fewer than 200,000 clones detected, roughly 92% appear once; the ten largest clones hold 2.6%. Sample: peripheral blood, taken on day 0 of AZD1222 vaccination. The source of these receptors is an adult in good health.

V usage is TRBV27 and J usage is TRBJ2-3; D call uncertain. The CDR3 extends over 13 amino acids. The V gene's germline CDR1 is MNHEY and CDR2 SMNVEV (reference sequence). V lost 6 bases to trimming and J lost 0 bases, with 7 bases between them. CDR3 sequence: CASRKGSTDTQYF. CDR3 DNA sequence: TGTGCCAGCAGGAAGGGAAGCACAGATACGCAGTATTTT.

The rearrangement links TRBV6-5 to TRBJ2-7; D unclear. This CDR3 has 13 amino acids. Germline V CDR1 and CDR2: MNHEY, SVGAGI. Trimming removed 6 bases from V and 2 bases from J, with 11 bases in between. CDR3 amino acids: CASSGTLPYEQYF. The CDR3 bases are TGTGCCAGCAGCGGTACACTACCCTACGAGCAGTACTTC.

V usage is TRBV5-5 and J usage is TRBJ1-4; maybe TRBD1 (5 bases). From germline, CDR1 is SGHKS and CDR2 YYEKEE (reference sequence). CDR3 length: 15 residues. V shed 5 bases and J shed 3 bases, with 14 bases lying between them. The CDR3 protein is CASRPGAGPNEKLFF. The CDR3 DNA is TGTGCCAGCAGACCCGGGGCAGGTCCTAATGAAAAACTGTTTTTT.

The chain couples TRBV30 to TRBJ1-1, with D perhaps TRBD1 (5 bases). The CDR3 is 13 amino acids. Trimming shortened V by 4 bases and J by 1 base, and 10 bases separated the two germline ends. CDR1 is GTSNPN, CDR2 SVGIG, per germline (reference sequence). The CDR3 nucleotides are TGTGCCTGGACCCGCACAGGGAACACTGAAGCTTTCTTT. This encodes CAWTRTGNTEAFF.

This chain links TRBV6-5 with TRBJ2-7; D not resolved. Germline CDR1 and CDR2: MNHEY and SVGAGI. V was trimmed by 6 bases and J by 0 bases, leaving 12 bases between them. This CDR3 spans 14 amino acids. The CDR3: CASSPIDSSYEQYF. CDR3 coding DNA: TGTGCCAGCAGCCCCATCGATAGCTCCTACGAGCAGTACTTC.

The chain has TRBV10-3 and TRBJ2-2; 14 bases fit TRBD2. In germline, CDR1 is ENHRY, CDR2 SYGVKD. The CDR3 consists of 15 residues. J gave up 2 bases and V 8 bases, and 1 base lay outside the gene matches. CDR3 loop: CAIGLAGGNTGELFF. DNA for the CDR3: TGTGCCATCGGACTAGCGGGAGGAAACACCGGGGAGCTGTTTTTT.

The gene calls are TRBV2 and TRBJ2-6; D is possibly TRBD1 or TRBD2 (5 bases each). Germline CDR1 is SNHLY and CDR2 is FYNNEI. This CDR3 comprises 19 residues. Trimming took off 8 bases at V and 2 bases at J, with 25 bases between the two ends. The CDR3 reads CASGGQPGQLITGANVLTF. The CDR3 DNA reads as TGTGCCAGCGGGGGTCAACCGGGCCAACTTATTACTGGGGCCAACGTCCTGACTTTC.

CDR3 nucleotide sequence: TGTGCCAGTAGCCGACAGGGGCGGACTGAAGCTTTCTTT. This codes for CASSRQGRTEAFF. The chain joins TRBV19 to TRBJ1-1, with 8 bases fitting TRBD1. The CDR3 has 13 amino acids. V dropped 6 bases and J dropped 5; count of bases not matched to a gene: 5. Germline V gene lookup returns CDR1 LNHDA and CDR2 SQIVND (reference sequence).

This chain joins TRBV15 and TRBJ1-4; maybe TRBD1 (5 bases). Germline-derived CDR1 and CDR2 are LNHNV and YYDKDF (reference sequence). The V gene lost 11 bases and the J gene lost 0 bases, with 16 bases spanning the gap. The CDR3 spans 15 residues. CDR3 bases: TGTGCCGTCTCGCCGGGGCAAGCAACTAATGAAAAACTGTTTTTT. Translated: CAVSPGQATNEKLFF. The whole variable domain, filled in from reference TRBV15 and TRBJ1-4, reads DAMVIQNPRYQVTQFGKPVTLSCSQTLNHNVMYWYQQKSSQAPKLLFHYYDKDFNNEADTPDNFQSRRPNTSFCFLDIRSPGLGDTAMYLCAVSPGQATNEKLFFGSGTQLSVL.

The V and J genes are TRBV5-6 and TRBJ2-1, with D tentatively TRBD1 or TRBD2 (5 bases each). The CDR3 spans 14 residues. Per the germline V gene, CDR1 is SGHDT and CDR2 is YYEEEE. V was shortened by 0 bases and J by 7 bases, with 11 bases between the two germline ends. The CDR3 sequence is CASSLALRENEQFF. The CDR3 nucleotides read TGTGCCAGCAGCTTGGCCCTCAGGGAGAATGAGCAGTTCTTC.

The chain has TRBV7-6 and TRBJ1-1, with TRBD1 identical over 7 bases. From germline, CDR1 is SGHVS and CDR2 FNYEAQ. V trimming: 3 bases; J trimming: 3 bases; junction bases outside the gene matches: 4. The CDR3 spans 14 residues. CDR3 region: CASSFRDRYTEAFF. The CDR3, as DNA: TGTGCCAGCAGCTTCCGGGACAGATACACTGAAGCTTTCTTT. The whole variable domain, filled in from reference TRBV7-6 and TRBJ1-1, reads GAGVSQSPRYKVTKRGQDVALRCDPISGHVSLYWYRQALGQGPEFLTYFNYEAQQDKSGLPNDRFSAERPEGSISTLTIQRTEQRDSAMYRCASSFRDRYTEAFFGQGTRLTVV.

The chain carries TRBV12-3 or TRBV12-4 and TRBJ2-7; D gene unclear. The CDR3 has 13 amino acids. Trimming removed 1 base at V and 0 bases at J, with 4 bases between. The CDR3 DNA reads TGTGCCAGCAGTTTAGACAGCTCCTACGAGCAGTACTTC. It codes for CASSLDSSYEQYF.

This chain links TRBV4-2 with TRBJ2-1; TRBD2 is a possible D gene (5 bases). V lost 4 bases to trimming and J lost 0 bases, with 10 bases between them. Germline CDR1 is LGHNA and CDR2 is YNFKEQ. This CDR3 contains 15 residues. CDR3 protein: CASSRPGSSYNEQFF. The CDR3 DNA is TGTGCCAGCAGCCGTCCGGGGAGCTCCTACAATGAGCAGTTCTTC.

This chain connects TRBV7-9 to TRBJ1-2; D is possibly TRBD1 (6 bases). V gave up 5 bases and J gave up 4 bases, with 14 bases separating them. The CDR3 has 14 residues. Germline lookup yields CDR1 SEHNR and CDR2 FQNEAQ (reference sequence). CDR3 residues: CASSPLGGPYGYTF. CDR3 coding DNA: TGTGCCAGCAGCCCCCTCGGGGGCCCCTATGGCTACACCTTC.

This clone has just one count. The CDR3 nucleotides read TGTGCCAGTAGTATAAGGCTAGCGGGAGGTCGAACCTACGAGCAGTACTTC. Its protein is CASSIRLAGGRTYEQYF. The genes are TRBV19 and TRBJ2-7, with 11 bases fitting TRBD2. This CDR3 has 17 residues. Trimming at V came to 2 bases and at J to 2 bases, leaving 8 bases not matched to a gene. Germline lookup yields CDR1 LNHDA and CDR2 SQIVND (reference sequence).

The V gene is TRBV4-1, the J gene TRBJ2-7; D is possibly TRBD1 (8 bases). The CDR3 is 14 amino acids. The V end lost 4 bases, the J end lost 5 bases, and 15 bases lay between the germline ends. Germline CDR1 is MGHRA and CDR2 is YSYEKL. CDR3 region: CASSLRQGRDEQYF. Here the CDR3 DNA reads TGCGCCAGCAGCCTTAGACAGGGGAGGGACGAGCAGTACTTC.

The gene calls are TRBV7-2 and TRBJ2-1, with D unresolved. Germline V lookup: CDR1 SGHTA, CDR2 FQGNSA. V gave up 7 bases and J gave up 4 bases, with 17 bases separating them. This CDR3 spans 15 amino acids. The CDR3 is CASTNTPRRYNEQFF. The CDR3 nucleotides are TGTGCCAGCACAAACACACCTAGAAGATACAATGAGCAGTTCTTC.

The chain is built from TRBV6-2 or TRBV6-3 and TRBJ2-7; TRBD2 agrees at 8 bases. Germline CDR1 and CDR2: MNHEY and SVGEGT. The CDR3 length is 18 residues. The V and J ends lost 5 bases and 0 bases, in that order; junction bases with no gene match: 15. CDR3 bases: TGTGCCAGCAGTCGCCCCCCCGGGGCGGGGGGAAGCTCCTACGAGCAGTACTTC. Its protein product is CASSRPPGAGGSSYEQYF.

The CDR3 spells CAYQGGMNTEAFF. Here the CDR3 DNA reads TGTGCCTACCAAGGGGGTATGAACACTGAAGCTTTCTTT. This rearrangement joins TRBV30 to TRBJ1-1; maybe TRBD1 (6 bases). CDR1 is GTSNPN and CDR2 is SVGIG in the germline V gene (reference sequence). Trimming left V 7 bases short and J 0 bases short, with 12 bases between. The CDR3 has 13 residues.

The chain employs TRBV7-6 and TRBJ1-3; D call uncertain. V was pared by 3 bases and J by 1 base, with 13 bases between. Germline V gene data show CDR1 as SGHVS and CDR2 as FNYEAQ. The CDR3 is made up of 16 amino acids. The CDR3 is CASSFPLLSSGNTIYF. The DNA of the CDR3 is TGTGCCAGCAGCTTCCCATTATTATCATCTGGAAACACCATATATTTT.

This chain joins TRBV15 and TRBJ2-1; 9 bases align to TRBD2. The germline gives CDR1 LNHNV, CDR2 YYDKDF (reference sequence). This CDR3 has 18 residues. Trimming cost V 3 bases and J 1 base; bases outside gene matches: 10. CDR3 protein: CATSSLGSGRGSYNEQFF. The CDR3 DNA reads as TGTGCCACCAGCAGTCTAGGTAGCGGGAGAGGTTCCTACAATGAGCAGTTCTTC. Based on the CDR3 plus reference TRBV15 and TRBJ2-1, the full variable domain is DAMVIQNPRYQVTQFGKPVTLSCSQTLNHNVMYWYQQKSSQAPKLLFHYYDKDFNNEADTPDNFQSRRPNTSFCFLDIRSPGLGDTAMYLCATSSLGSGRGSYNEQFFGPGTRLTVL.